Presented here are 17 T cell receptor beta chains from one specimen sequenced in a study of breast tumors, draining lymph nodes, adjacent tissues. TCRdb reprocessed the multiplex PCR reads with MiXCR, giving one entry per CDR3 protein. Found here are 90,000 to 120,000 distinct CDR3 sequences, 21% of them singletons; the top ten hold 1% to 1.5%. Breast cancer patients provided tissue from their axillary draining lymph nodes. The sequencing input was axillary lymph node tissue. These receptors all stem from a female donor with breast cancer. Some clones in this sample may be carry-over from other donors' samples.

There are many counts of this clonotype. The V and J genes are TRBV4-1 and TRBJ2-3; no definite D call. Germline assignment: CDR1 MGHRA and CDR2 YSYEKL. This CDR3 has 13 residues. Trimming shortened V by 4 bases and J by 6 bases, and 11 bases separated the two germline ends. CDR3 residues: CASSPTILDTQYF. In nucleotides, the CDR3 is TGCGCCAGCAGCCCAACTATCCTTGATACGCAGTATTTT.

This clonotype was observed many times. This sequence joins TRBV2 and TRBJ2-5; D call uncertain. Germline loops: CDR1 SNHLY, CDR2 FYNNEI. The germline V and J ends were trimmed by 10 bases and 4 bases, with 13 bases remaining between them. CDR3 length equals 12 residues. The CDR3 sequence: CATVDLRETQYF. For the CDR3, the DNA is TGTGCCACCGTAGATTTAAGAGAGACCCAGTACTTC.

This clonotype was seen ten or more times. V is TRBV2 and J is TRBJ2-5, with a possible D match to TRBD2 (6 bases). This CDR3 is built from 13 residues. The germline CDR1 and CDR2 sequences are SNHLY and FYNNEI. V was shortened by 7 bases and J by 2 bases, with 11 bases between the two germline ends. The CDR3 DNA is TGTGCCAGCAAGTCTAGCGAGCAAGAGACCCAGTACTTC. Translation gives CASKSSEQETQYF.

J is TRBJ2-5 and V is TRBV3-1; D not certain. V dropped 3 bases and J dropped 3 bases, with 14 bases sitting between them. The CDR3 totals 15 residues. Germline-derived CDR1 and CDR2 are LGHDT and YNNKEL (reference sequence). The CDR3 nucleotides are TGTGCCAGCAGCCAGTACTGGGGTGGGAAAGAGACCCAGTACTTC. It encodes CASSQYWGGKETQYF.

This clonotype was observed at least ten times. V and J are TRBV10-3 and TRBJ1-3, with D possibly being TRBD1 (6 bases). Trimming pared 6 bases from V and 2 bases from J, leaving 29 bases between. The CDR3 is 20 amino acids. The V gene's germline CDR1 is ENHRY and CDR2 SYGVKD. The CDR3 DNA follows: TGTGCCATCAGCGATATTTGGGGGGCTGCTATGGCTCTTACTGGAAACACCATATATTTT. It codes for CAISDIWGAAMALTGNTIYF.

The genes are TRBV28 and TRBJ2-1; TRBD2 matches 7 bases. The germline CDR1 and CDR2 sequences are MDHEN and SYDVKM. V was clipped by 8 bases and J by 8 bases; unmatched bases: 12. The CDR3 spans 14 residues. CDR3 coding DNA: TGTGCCAGCTTGCGGGGCGGGAGTGGGTATGAGCAGTTCTTC. It yields the protein CASLRGGSGYEQFF.

This clonotype turned up a few times. A much larger clone differs by one base, so this may be a read error. The genes are TRBV20-1 and TRBJ1-2; D unresolved. CDR3 length: 14 amino acids. Germline V CDR1 and CDR2: DFQATT, SNEGSKA (reference sequence). Written as DNA, the CDR3 is TGCAATGCTCCCCGTCCGACCTCATCCTATGGCTACACCTTC. Translating it yields CNAPRPTSSYGYTF.

The sample holds many counts of this clonotype. The rearrangement links TRBV2 to TRBJ1-5; D may be TRBD1 (6 bases). The CDR3 has 15 amino acids. CDR1 SNHLY and CDR2 FYNNEI come from the germline V gene. The germline V and J ends were trimmed by 4 bases and 2 bases, with 12 bases remaining between them. The CDR3 here is CASSVGTSGNQPQHF. CDR3 nucleotides: TGTGCCAGCAGTGTGGGGACAAGCGGCAATCAGCCCCAGCATTTT.

This clonotype was recorded a few times. The chain has TRBV7-2 and TRBJ2-7; 12 nucleotides agree with TRBD2. V gave up 5 bases and J gave up 6 bases; unmatched junction bases: 8. Germline-derived CDR1 and CDR2 are SGHTA and FQGNSA. The CDR3 runs 15 residues. CDR3 amino acids: CASSRPLAGGSEQYF. CDR3 nucleotides: TGTGCCAGCAGCCGACCACTAGCGGGAGGATCCGAGCAGTACTTC.

This clonotype came up many times. The chain joins TRBV7-4 to TRBJ1-2; 9 nucleotides line up with TRBD1. This CDR3 has 14 amino acids. V lost 5 bases and J lost 7; bases outside the gene matches: 8. Per the germline V gene, CDR1 is SGHVT and CDR2 is SQSDAQ. CDR3 region: CASSTRTGEFGYTF. In nucleotides, the CDR3 is TGTGCCAGCAGCACTCGGACAGGGGAGTTTGGCTACACCTTC.

The chain links TRBV30 to TRBJ2-1; TRBD2 matches at 9 bases. Germline V gene lookup returns CDR1 GTSNPN and CDR2 SVGIG (reference sequence). J gave up 7 bases and V 0 bases, and 10 bases lay outside the gene matches. The CDR3 consists of 16 residues. The CDR3 here is CAWSVLYSGSLNEQFF. The CDR3 nucleotides read TGTGCCTGGAGTGTACTTTATAGCGGGAGCCTGAATGAGCAGTTCTTC.

In this sample, this clonotype turned up a few times. V gene TRBV18 combines with J gene TRBJ1-5, with 8 bases that match TRBD1. Per germline, CDR1 KGHSH and CDR2 LQKENI. The CDR3 is 14 residues long. V trimming: 2 bases; J trimming: 7 bases; junction bases outside the gene matches: 4. In nucleotides, the CDR3 is TGTGCCAGCTCACCAGGACAGGGTGGCCAGCCCCAGCATTTT. Translated: CASSPGQGGQPQHF. Combining the CDR3 with reference TRBV18 and TRBJ1-5 gives the whole variable domain NAGVMQNPRHLVRRRGQEARLRCSPMKGHSHVYWYRQLPEEGLKFMVYLQKENIIDESGMPKERFSAEFPKEGPSILRIQQVVRGDSAAYFCASSPGQGGQPQHFGDGTRLSIL.

With respect to this clonotype: Given the absence of the conserved phenylalanine or tryptophan at the CDR3 end, a read error is likely. The chain employs TRBV7-8 and TRBJ1-2; D gene ambiguous. CDR1 and CDR2 from the germline V gene are SGHVS and FQNEAQ. The CDR3 has 13 residues. V lost 1 base to trimming and J lost 4 bases, with 7 bases between them. CDR3 protein: CASSLGISYGYTL. CDR3 nucleotide sequence: TGTGCCAGCAGCTTAGGGATCTCCTATGGCTACACCCTC.

As concerns this clonotype: A much larger clone differs from this one at a single base, so this may be a read error. The chain is built from TRBV7-3 and TRBJ2-3; D is uncertain. Germline CDR1 is SGHTA and CDR2 is FQGTGA. The CDR3 loop spans 18 amino acids. The CDR3: CASGLNPAGLSRTDTQYF. CDR3 in DNA: TGTGCCAGCGGCTTAAACCCGGCAGGTCTCTCCCGCACAGATACGCAGTATTTT.

The chain couples TRBV3-1 to TRBJ2-2, with 8 nucleotides matching TRBD2. The ends lost 3 bases at V and 4 bases at J; junction bases unmatched: 7. This CDR3 comprises 16 residues. CDR1 LGHDT and CDR2 YNNKEL come from the germline V gene (reference sequence). For the CDR3, the DNA is TGTGCCAGCAGCCACGGGGGGGTGTTGAGCACCGGGGAGCTGTTTTTT. It translates to CASSHGGVLSTGELFF.

This clonotype was observed at least ten times. CDR3 in amino acids: CASSRGQVNQPQHF. The CDR3 DNA reads as TGTGCCAGCAGTCGCGGACAGGTGAATCAGCCCCAGCATTTT. V is TRBV12-3 or TRBV12-4 and J is TRBJ1-5; 7 bases are a match to TRBD1. CDR3 length equals 14 residues. V shed 5 bases and J 4 bases; nucleotides not matched to a gene: 5.

This clonotype was seen just once. Since a much larger clone is just one base distant, this may be a read error. Because it lacks the conserved phenylalanine or tryptophan at the end, this CDR3 is likely a read error. This sequence joins TRBV9 and TRBJ2-1; a possible D gene is TRBD2 (6 bases). Per germline, CDR1 SGDLS and CDR2 YYNGEE. The V end lost 4 bases, the J end lost 5 bases, and 19 bases lay between the germline ends. The CDR3 has 16 amino acids. The CDR3 spells CASSPRGAGSHNEQFL. The CDR3 DNA follows: TGTGCCAGCAGCCCCCGAGGGGCGGGAAGCCACAATGAGCAGTTCCTC.